The 27 T cell receptor beta chains presented below share a single source sample, sequenced in a study of T cells in Graves' hyperthyroidism and ophthalmopathy. Researchers amplified the TCR beta CDR3 regions from RNA transcripts. An initial round of RT-PCR targeting the TCR CDR3 relied on the HTBI primer set. MiXCR, applied by TCRdb to the multiplex PCR reads, yields one record per CDR3 protein. This sample has 350,000 to 400,000 distinct CDR3 sequences, with under 20% found just once. Sequences were obtained from blood. Receptors originate from a man younger than 35 with Graves' ophthalmopathy.

This clonotype has only a few counts. The rearrangement uses TRBV6-5 and TRBJ2-5; 15 positions agree with TRBD2. The CDR3 has 17 residues. The V segment lost 0 bases and the J segment 3 bases; nucleotides outside the gene matches: 2. Per the germline V gene, CDR1 is MNHEY and CDR2 is SVGAGI. CDR3 sequence: CASSYSGTSGGKETQYF. CDR3 nucleotide sequence: TGTGCCAGCAGTTACTCCGGGACTAGCGGGGGGAAAGAGACCCAGTACTTC.

Turning to this clonotype: Its ends do not fully match the called genes, so a read error is possible. The chain links TRBV6-5 to TRBJ2-3; TRBD1 might be the D (5 bases). This CDR3 is 14 amino acids long. Looked up from germline, CDR1 is MNHEY and CDR2 is SVGAGI. In DNA, the CDR3 is TGTGTCAGCAGTTACTCGGCAGGGACAGATACGCAGTATTTT. It yields the protein CVSSYSAGTDTQYF.

The chain has TRBV6-1 and TRBJ2-5; the match to TRBD2 covers 8 bases. The CDR3 has 15 residues. Germline values: CDR1 MNHNS, CDR2 SASEGT. V lost 5 bases, J lost 1 base, and 6 bases stayed unmatched. This chain's CDR3 is CASSFAGGSQETQYF. As DNA, the CDR3 is TGTGCCAGCAGTTTCGCGGGGGGTTCCCAAGAGACCCAGTACTTC.

The rearrangement joins TRBV4-1 to TRBJ1-5; D is ambiguous. V gave up 1 base and J gave up 8 bases, with 12 bases separating them. Germline assignment: CDR1 MGHRA and CDR2 YSYEKL. The CDR3 is made up of 14 amino acids. This CDR3 is CASSQALAIKPQHF. The CDR3 DNA sequence: TGCGCCAGCAGCCAAGCTCTGGCAATTAAGCCCCAGCATTTT.

The chain joins TRBV7-3 to TRBJ1-1; 7 positions agree with TRBD1. Trimming removed 0 bases from V and 10 bases from J; junction bases left unmatched: 8. Germline loops: CDR1 SGHTA, CDR2 FQGTGA. This CDR3 spans 14 amino acids. In DNA form, the CDR3 reads TGTGCCAGCAGCTTAACGTTTGGAGGGGGCCCAGCTTTCTTT. Translating gives CASSLTFGGGPAFF.

The V and J genes are TRBV5-1 and TRBJ2-2; tentatively, D is TRBD2 (6 bases). Trimming removed 3 bases from V and 5 bases from J, with 26 bases in between. This CDR3 has 19 residues. Germline V gene lookup returns CDR1 SGHRS and CDR2 YFSETQ. DNA of the CDR3: TGCGCCAGCAGCTCCCCCTCACCGACTAGAGTATGGGAAACCGGGGAGCTGTTTTTT. Encoded protein: CASSSPSPTRVWETGELFF. Complete variable domain (other parts from reference TRBV5-1 and TRBJ2-2): KAGVTQTPRYLIKTRGQQVTLSCSPISGHRSVSWYQQTPGQGLQFLFEYFSETQRNKGNFPGRFSGRQFSNSRSEMNVSTLELGDSALYLCASSSPSPTRVWETGELFFGEGSRLTVL.

The rearrangement links TRBV5-8 to TRBJ2-3; 11 nucleotides agree with TRBD2. This CDR3 has 16 residues. Germline trimming cut 4 bases from V and 0 bases from J; bases unmatched to any gene: 4. Germline assignment: CDR1 SGHTS and CDR2 YDEGEE. The CDR3 region has the DNA TGTGCCAGCAGCAGGGGACTAGCGGAGAGCACAGATACGCAGTATTTT. Amino acid sequence: CASSRGLAESTDTQYF.

In this sample, this clonotype turned up once. This chain connects TRBV10-3 to TRBJ2-7, with D possibly being TRBD1 (6 bases). The CDR3 contains 14 residues. Germline CDR1 ENHRY, CDR2 SYGVKD. V lost 4 bases, J lost 5 bases, and 15 bases lay in between. CDR3 bases: TGTGCCATCAGTGGGGGGCAGGGCATCCACGAGCAGTACTTC. This sequence encodes CAISGGQGIHEQYF.

V and J are TRBV15 and TRBJ1-4; possibly TRBD1 for D (6 bases). Germline V CDR1 and CDR2: LNHNV, YYDKDF (reference sequence). Trimming stripped 1 base from V and 6 bases from J, with 21 bases between. This CDR3 is built from 18 residues. CDR3 DNA sequence: TGTGCCACCAGCAGAGGGATACCACAGGGTACATGGTATGAAAAACTGTTTTTT. It translates to CATSRGIPQGTWYEKLFF. Together with reference TRBV15 and TRBJ1-4, the CDR3 gives the full variable domain: DAMVIQNPRYQVTQFGKPVTLSCSQTLNHNVMYWYQQKSSQAPKLLFHYYDKDFNNEADTPDNFQSRRPNTSFCFLDIRSPGLGDTAMYLCATSRGIPQGTWYEKLFFGSGTQLSVL.

This clonotype was seen many times. The chain couples TRBV3-1 to TRBJ1-1; D is uncertain. CDR1 is LGHDT, CDR2 YNNKEL, per germline (reference sequence). Trimming removed 1 base at V and 1 base at J, with 7 bases between. The CDR3 contains 14 residues. CDR3: CASSQVRGNTEAFF. The CDR3 DNA follows: TGTGCCAGCAGCCAAGTGAGAGGGAACACTGAAGCTTTCTTT.

The chain couples TRBV7-9 to TRBJ2-7, with 10 bases identical to TRBD2. Germline V gives CDR1 SEHNR, CDR2 FQNEAQ (reference sequence). Trimming removed 1 base from V and 7 bases from J; junction bases left unmatched: 10. This CDR3 is built from 16 residues. The CDR3 region has the DNA TGTGCCAGCAGCTTAGATGCTAGCGGGAGACCCTCGGAGCAGTACTTC. This gives the protein CASSLDASGRPSEQYF. The full variable domain, with the rest looked up from reference TRBV7-9 and TRBJ2-7, is DTGVSQNPRHKITKRGQNVTFRCDPISEHNRLYWYRQTLGQGPEFLTYFQNEAQLEKSRLLSDRFSAERPKGSFSTLEIQRTEQGDSAMYLCASSLDASGRPSEQYFGPGTRLTVT.

This clonotype was picked up many times. The V gene is TRBV11-3, the J gene TRBJ2-1; D might be TRBD1 (6 bases). Trimming pared 0 bases from V and 1 base from J, leaving 7 bases between. CDR1 SGHNT and CDR2 YENEEA come from the germline V gene. This CDR3 is built from 15 residues. The CDR3 is CASSLEDSSYNEQFF. CDR3 nucleotides: TGTGCCAGCAGCTTAGAGGACAGTTCCTACAATGAGCAGTTCTTC.

This clonotype was seen many times. This chain connects TRBV10-3 to TRBJ2-7, with 11 bases identical to TRBD2. Looked up from germline, CDR1 is ENHRY and CDR2 is SYGVKD. V shed 4 bases and J 7 bases; nucleotides not matched to a gene: 6. The CDR3 is 14 residues long. The CDR3 bases are TGTGCCATCAGTGGGACTAGCGGGTCGGGGGAGCAGTACTTC. It translates to CAISGTSGSGEQYF.

This clonotype occurred many times. V gene TRBV18 combines with J gene TRBJ2-5, with D hard to call. Germline V gene lookup returns CDR1 KGHSH and CDR2 LQKENI. Trimming took 4 bases from V and 3 from J, leaving 9 bases between them. The CDR3 runs to 13 residues. CDR3 in amino acids: CASSHWEKETQYF. CDR3 coding DNA: TGTGCCAGCTCACATTGGGAAAAAGAGACCCAGTACTTC.

This clonotype was observed a few times. The V gene is TRBV7-9, the J gene TRBJ1-5; no definite D call. Germline CDR1 SEHNR, CDR2 FQNEAQ (reference sequence). CDR3 length: 14 amino acids. Trimming removed 6 bases from V and 4 bases from J, with 13 bases in between. For the CDR3, the DNA is TGTGCCAGCAGACCGGACGGCTTTAATCAGCCCCAGCATTTT. Translating gives CASRPDGFNQPQHF.

The chain joins TRBV9 to TRBJ2-1; 10 bases fit TRBD2. Germline values: CDR1 SGDLS, CDR2 YYNGEE. The V and J ends lost 0 bases and 10 bases, in that order; junction bases with no gene match: 1. The CDR3 runs 13 residues. CDR3 protein: CASSVELAGEQFF. CDR3 coding DNA: TGTGCCAGCAGCGTAGAACTAGCGGGAGAGCAGTTCTTC.

V is TRBV5-1 and J is TRBJ2-5; TRBD2 agrees at 13 bases. The CDR3 has 16 residues. Germline trimming cut 4 bases from V and 0 bases from J; bases unmatched to any gene: 3. Looked up from germline, CDR1 is SGHRS and CDR2 is YFSETQ. CDR3 protein: CASSEGLAGYQETQYF. The DNA for the CDR3 is TGCGCCAGCAGCGAGGGACTAGCGGGGTACCAAGAGACCCAGTACTTC.

V usage is TRBV27 and J usage is TRBJ2-1; D remains ambiguous. The V end lost 6 bases, the J end lost 0 bases, and 12 bases lay between the germline ends. The CDR3 spans 15 residues. Per the germline V gene, CDR1 is MNHEY and CDR2 is SMNVEV (reference sequence). CDR3 amino acids: CASSQSPNSYNEQFF. DNA of the CDR3: TGTGCCAGCAGCCAGAGTCCGAACTCCTACAATGAGCAGTTCTTC.

V gene TRBV5-5 combines with J gene TRBJ2-3; D unclear. Germline CDR1 SGHKS, CDR2 YYEKEE (reference sequence). The CDR3 length is 15 residues. Trimming removed 2 bases from V and 1 base from J, with 11 bases in between. This CDR3 reads CASSLRSLGTDTQYF. The CDR3 DNA follows: TGTGCCAGCAGCTTACGTTCGTTAGGCACAGATACGCAGTATTTT.

CDR3 nucleotide sequence: TGCAGTGCTAGTCGGGCTAGCGTTTACAATGAGCAGTTCTTC. Residues: CSASRASVYNEQFF. V gene TRBV20-1 combines with J gene TRBJ2-1, with a possible D match to TRBD2 (6 bases). With 3 bases removed from V and 4 bases from J, the gap between germline ends came to 13 bases. The germline CDR1 and CDR2 sequences are DFQATT and SNEGSKA (reference sequence). This CDR3 has 14 residues.

The chain employs TRBV19 and TRBJ1-1; TRBD1 might be the D (6 bases). CDR1 is LNHDA and CDR2 is SQIVND in the germline V gene (reference sequence). This CDR3 has 14 amino acids. With 8 bases removed from V and 3 bases from J, the gap between germline ends came to 16 bases. The DNA for the CDR3 is TGTGCCAGTCAGAGACAGGACTCTTACACTGAAGCTTTCTTT. Protein sequence: CASQRQDSYTEAFF.

J is TRBJ2-5 and V is TRBV7-8; 12 bases are a match to TRBD2. The CDR3 totals 16 residues. The V segment lost 0 bases and the J segment 5 bases; nucleotides outside the gene matches: 4. The germline V gene encodes CDR1 SGHVS and CDR2 FQNEAQ. Written as DNA, the CDR3 is TGTGCCAGCAGCTTAGCACTAGCGGGGGGTGAGGAGACCCAGTACTTC. Its protein is CASSLALAGGEETQYF.

The rearrangement uses TRBV5-6 and TRBJ1-2; D not certain. CDR1 and CDR2 from the germline V gene are SGHDT and YYEEEE. This CDR3 is built from 13 residues. V was clipped by 4 bases and J by 6 bases, with 13 bases between them. CDR3 nucleotides: TGTGCCAGCAGCCCGAAGATCCCTGATGGCTACACCTTC. Translated, it gives CASSPKIPDGYTF.

This rearrangement joins TRBV12-3 or TRBV12-4 to TRBJ1-3, with D possibly matching TRBD1 (5 bases). The V end lost 7 bases, the J end lost 5 bases, and 15 bases lay between the germline ends. The CDR3 spans 14 residues. This CDR3 reads CASTAFPGRNTIYF. CDR3 in DNA: TGTGCCAGCACCGCGTTTCCAGGGCGAAACACCATATATTTT.

The sample holds many counts of this clonotype. CDR3 protein: CASSTLGRDGGEKLFF. The CDR3 nucleotides read TGTGCCAGCAGCACCCTCGGGAGGGACGGTGGTGAAAAACTGTTTTTT. The V and J genes are TRBV5-5 and TRBJ1-4; TRBD1 might be the D (5 bases). This CDR3 is built from 16 residues. CDR1 and CDR2 (germline): SGHKS, YYEKEE (reference sequence). Between the trimmed V and J ends, which lost 4 bases and 7 bases, there was a span of 20 bases. Variable domain in full (rest from reference TRBV5-5 and TRBJ1-4): DAGVTQSPTHLIKTRGQQVTLRCSPISGHKSVSWYQQVLGQGPQFIFQYYEKEERGRGNFPDRFSARQFPNYSSELNVNALLLGDSALYLCASSTLGRDGGEKLFFGSGTQLSVL.

This clonotype was recorded many times. The chain has TRBV9 and TRBJ1-2; maybe TRBD1 (6 bases). The CDR3 extends over 16 amino acids. V lost 0 bases and J 5 bases, leaving 17 bases between the germline ends. Germline V CDR1 and CDR2: SGDLS, YYNGEE. The CDR3 nucleotides are TGTGCCAGCAGCGTAGGTCCTCTCGGGGGCCAATATGGCTACACCTTC. This translates into CASSVGPLGGQYGYTF.

This clonotype showed up many times. The V and J genes are TRBV20-1 and TRBJ2-1, with D tentatively TRBD1 or TRBD2 (5 bases each). Germline CDR1 is DFQATT and CDR2 is SNEGSKA (reference sequence). CDR3 length: 16 residues. The V end lost 0 bases, the J end lost 1 base, and 13 bases lay between the germline ends. CDR3 DNA sequence: TGCAGTGCTAGAGATACAGGTGGGGAGTCCTACAATGAGCAGTTCTTC. Its protein product is CSARDTGGESYNEQFF.